This entry lists 5 T cell receptor beta chains sequenced from one sample in a study of graft-versus-host responses after intestinal transplantation. Assay: immunoSEQ multiplex PCR; the TCRdb copy retains only in-frame clones and omits some. The sample records 62,000 or so clones, around 90% being singletons. This specimen consisted of PBMCs, obtained 26 days after transplant. The receptors derive from a human patient who received an intestinal transplant, so some T cells may come from the graft donor.

V is TRBV7-9 and J is TRBJ2-3, with 9 bases fitting TRBD2. The J segment lost 1 base and the V segment lost 2 bases, leaving 1 base of the junction unmatched. Germline CDR1 reads SEHNR; CDR2 reads FQNEAQ (reference sequence). The CDR3 length is 15 residues. CDR3 coding DNA: TGTGCCAGCAGCTTACGCGGGGGGGGCACAGATACGCAGTATTTT. This translates into CASSLRGGGTDTQYF.

The CDR3 nucleotides read TGTGCCAGCAGCTTATCCCAGGGGTATGGGAAAACAGATACGCAGTATTTT. Translating it yields CASSLSQGYGKTDTQYF. The chain is built from TRBV7-2 and TRBJ2-3; the D gene is possibly TRBD1 (6 bases). The germline V and J ends were trimmed by 2 bases and 3 bases, with 18 bases remaining between them. The CDR3 loop spans 17 amino acids. Germline lookup yields CDR1 SGHTA and CDR2 FQGNSA.

The V call is TRBV6-5, the J call TRBJ1-6, with D perhaps TRBD1 (6 bases). Trimming removed 8 bases from V and 7 bases from J, with 15 bases in between. CDR1 is MNHEY and CDR2 is SVGAGI in the germline V gene. The CDR3 contains 14 residues. In nucleotides, the CDR3 is TGTGCCAGCGGTTTCGGACAGTTAAATTCACCCCTCCACTTT. Its protein is CASGFGQLNSPLHF.

This clone showed up just once. J is TRBJ2-1 and V is TRBV28; possible D gene TRBD2, 5 bases. V was clipped by 5 bases and J by 4 bases, with 9 bases between them. This CDR3 spans 13 amino acids. CDR1 MDHEN and CDR2 SYDVKM come from the germline V gene. The CDR3 DNA sequence: TGTGCCAGCAGTCTGGACTCGTACAATGAGCAGTTCTTC. Translated: CASSLDSYNEQFF.

The J gene is TRBJ2-3, the V gene TRBV28; 8 nucleotides match TRBD1. V dropped 5 bases and J dropped 2; count of bases not matched to a gene: 9. Looked up from germline, CDR1 is MDHEN and CDR2 is SYDVKM. The CDR3 is 16 residues long. The CDR3 spells CASSPGQGSSTDTQYF. For the CDR3, the DNA is TGTGCCAGCAGTCCAGGACAGGGAAGTTCCACAGATACGCAGTATTTT.